The 15 T cell receptor beta chains reported below all come from one sample, sequenced in a study of blood T cell repertoires in COVID-19. Some clones are missing from TCRdb's copy, which holds only in-frame ones; the method was immunoSEQ multiplex PCR. The data hold about 89,000 clones, with 80% observed a single time. Sequencing was carried out using peripheral blood. These TCRs come from an elderly woman with acute or convalescent COVID-19.

The chain has TRBV18 and TRBJ2-3; no clear D. The CDR3 length is 12 residues. Germline V lookup: CDR1 KGHSH, CDR2 LQKENI. Trimming took 6 bases from V and 6 from J, leaving 10 bases between them. The CDR3 here is CASSLLEDTQYF. In DNA form, the CDR3 reads TGTGCCAGCTCGCTCCTTGAGGATACGCAGTATTTT.

J is TRBJ1-6 and V is TRBV5-1; TRBD1 matches 7 bases. The CDR3 consists of 16 residues. V trimming: 3 bases; J trimming: 7 bases; junction bases outside the gene matches: 10. From germline, CDR1 is SGHRS and CDR2 YFSETQ. Here the CDR3 reads CASSSLGTANNSPLHF. The CDR3 DNA reads as TGCGCCAGCAGCTCTCTAGGGACAGCGAACAATTCACCCCTCCACTTT.

The chain has TRBV7-8 and TRBJ1-1; D may be TRBD1 (5 bases). V was cut by 5 bases and J by 1 base, with 17 bases left in between. The CDR3 is made up of 16 amino acids. Germline CDR1 and CDR2: SGHVS and FQNEAQ. The CDR3 sequence: CASSPGQFQGNTEAFF. CDR3 coding DNA: TGTGCCAGCAGCCCTGGGCAATTTCAGGGGAACACTGAAGCTTTCTTT.

The V and J genes are TRBV18 and TRBJ2-7; 12 nucleotides line up with TRBD1. From germline, CDR1 is KGHSH and CDR2 LQKENI. Germline trimming cut 10 bases from V and 0 bases from J; bases unmatched to any gene: 13. This CDR3 is built from 17 residues. The CDR3 DNA follows: TGTGCCACCGCCGGGACAGGGGGCCCTCAGTCCTCCTACGAGCAGTACTTC. It yields the protein CATAGTGGPQSSYEQYF.

The chain couples TRBV11-2 to TRBJ2-5, with 9 bases matching TRBD2. The junction had 8 bases not matched to a gene; V was cut back by 5 bases and J by 1 base. This CDR3 region has 16 residues. Germline values: CDR1 SGHAT, CDR2 FQNNGV. The CDR3 here is CASSLKRGVSQETQYF. In nucleotides, the CDR3 is TGTGCCAGCAGCCTAAAGCGGGGGGTATCCCAAGAGACCCAGTACTTC.

CDR3 sequence: CASRSGLAGDDTQYF. DNA of the CDR3: TGTGCCAGCAGATCGGGACTAGCGGGGGATGATACGCAGTATTTT. This chain joins TRBV6-5 and TRBJ2-3; TRBD2 matches at 14 bases. Germline assignment: CDR1 MNHEY and CDR2 SVGAGI. V was clipped by 6 bases and J by 6 bases; unmatched bases: 5. The CDR3 has 15 amino acids.

The chain couples TRBV9 to TRBJ2-1, with TRBD2 as a possible D gene (6 bases). Germline assignment: CDR1 SGDLS and CDR2 YYNGEE. The CDR3 is 14 amino acids. Trimming removed 0 bases at V and 6 bases at J, with 10 bases between. CDR3 residues: CASSVAGDPNEQFF. The CDR3 coding sequence is TGTGCCAGCAGCGTAGCGGGGGACCCCAATGAGCAGTTCTTC.

This clone was seen only once. The chain carries TRBV6-5 and TRBJ1-2; D remains unclear. V shed 6 bases and J shed 4 bases, with 9 bases lying between them. Germline CDR1 reads MNHEY; CDR2 reads SVGAGI. The CDR3 is 12 residues long. The CDR3 sequence is CASSNSIYGYTF. The CDR3 DNA sequence: TGTGCCAGCAGCAACAGTATCTATGGCTACACCTTC.

The rearrangement joins TRBV7-9 to TRBJ2-7, with TRBD1 identical over 9 bases. The CDR3 extends over 18 amino acids. Looked up from germline, CDR1 is SEHNR and CDR2 is FQNEAQ (reference sequence). V dropped 0 bases and J dropped 4; count of bases not matched to a gene: 13. CDR3 protein: CASSLAIGGQGWIYEQYF. The CDR3 DNA reads TGTGCCAGCAGCTTAGCGATAGGTGGACAGGGGTGGATATACGAGCAGTACTTC.

The J gene is TRBJ2-1, the V gene TRBV6-5, with D perhaps matching TRBD2 (6 bases). V lost 6 bases and J lost 4, with 10 bases in between. This CDR3 comprises 13 residues. From germline, CDR1 is MNHEY and CDR2 SVGAGI. CDR3: CASRGRLYNEQFF. The DNA of the CDR3 is TGTGCCAGCAGAGGGAGGCTTTACAATGAGCAGTTCTTC.

The rearrangement joins TRBV2 to TRBJ2-1; D might be TRBD1 (8 bases). Deletions cut 9 bases from V and 8 bases from J, with 23 bases between. This CDR3 region has 15 residues. Per the germline V gene, CDR1 is SNHLY and CDR2 is FYNNEI. For the CDR3, the DNA is TGTGCCAGTCAAGCTTCAACAGGGGGAGGGGATGAGCAGTTCTTC. Amino acids: CASQASTGGGDEQFF.

The chain uses TRBV30 and TRBJ2-3; no definite D call. V dropped 3 bases and J dropped 6 bases, with 7 bases sitting between them. Germline lookup yields CDR1 GTSNPN and CDR2 SVGIG (reference sequence). This CDR3 has 11 amino acids. The chain's CDR3 is CAWSPGDTQYF. DNA for the CDR3: TGTGCCTGGAGCCCCGGGGATACGCAGTATTTT.

The chain couples TRBV11-2 to TRBJ2-1; D remains unclear. Germline CDR1 reads SGHAT; CDR2 reads FQNNGV. Trimming removed 8 bases from V and 0 bases from J, with 11 bases in between. CDR3 length equals 14 residues. CDR3 residues: CASGSPGSYNEQFF. CDR3 in DNA: TGTGCCAGCGGCTCCCCGGGCTCCTACAATGAGCAGTTCTTC.

This clone has a handful of counts. The V call is TRBV14, the J call TRBJ2-1; TRBD2 aligns across 7 bases. The germline V gene encodes CDR1 SGHDN and CDR2 FVKESK. Losses at the gene ends were 1 base for V and 1 base for J; bases not matched to a gene: 7. There are 17 residues in the CDR3. The CDR3 protein is CASSQAPGRGSYNEQFF. In DNA form, the CDR3 reads TGTGCCAGCAGCCAAGCACCTGGGCGGGGGTCCTACAATGAGCAGTTCTTC.

This sequence joins TRBV7-2 and TRBJ1-2; the D gene is possibly TRBD1 (6 bases). The germline gives CDR1 SGHTA, CDR2 FQGNSA. CDR3 size: 15 residues. V lost 3 bases, J lost 7 bases, and 18 bases lay in between. CDR3 in amino acids: CASSFTGSPSIGYTF. CDR3 coding DNA: TGTGCCAGCAGCTTTACAGGGTCCCCTTCTATTGGCTACACCTTC.